These T cell receptor beta chains were read from a single sample in a study of cytomegalovirus exposure and HLA in healthy donors. The assay was immunoSEQ multiplex PCR, and TCRdb's table has in-frame clones only and misses some. The data hold hundreds of thousands of clones, with around three quarters observed a single time. The material sequenced was PBMCs. These receptors originate from a man in his forties in good health and CMV-seronegative. Each CDR3 is given with its conserved first and last residue. Each record gives: clone size, J gene, V gene, D gene, CDR3 protein, CDR3 DNA. D genes are given only for firm matches. Size is stated for part of the rows, as once, few or many counts, or as a class when the clone is expanded.

- TRBJ2-7 TRBV30 - CAWSAAYEQYF TGTGCCTGGAGTGCCGCCTACGAGCAGTACTTC
- TRBJ2-1 TRBV11-1 TRBD2 CASSFLAGGPHNEQFF TGTGCCAGCAGCTTTCTAGCGGGAGGGCCCCACAATGAGCAGTTCTTC
- TRBJ1-2 TRBV27 TRBD1 CASSFTGTGGDGYTF TGTGCCAGCAGTTTTACCGGGACAGGGGGCGATGGCTACACCTTC
- TRBJ2-7 TRBV6-1 TRBD1 CASSKLGQGIYEQYF TGTGCCAGCAGTAAGCTGGGACAGGGTATCTACGAGCAGTACTTC
- TRBJ2-7 TRBV10-3 TRBD1 CAISLDRESEQYF TGTGCCATCAGCCTGGACAGGGAATCCGAGCAGTACTTC
- TRBJ2-2 TRBV27 - CASTPGGETGELFF TGTGCCAGCACTCCTGGAGGGGAAACCGGGGAGCTGTTTTTT
- TRBJ2-5 TRBV7-2 TRBD1 CASSPRTGWGETQYF TGTGCCAGCAGCCCCCGGACAGGGTGGGGAGAGACCCAGTACTTC
- TRBJ2-1 TRBV4-3 - CASSLAYEQFF TGCGCCAGCAGCCTAGCTTATGAGCAGTTCTTC
- TRBJ1-2 TRBV27 - CASSLSPVPYGYTF TGTGCCAGCAGTTTATCCCCCGTCCCGTATGGCTACACCTTC
- TRBJ2-5 TRBV5-1 TRBD2 CASSRGLADQETQYF TGCGCCAGCAGCCGCGGACTAGCGGACCAAGAGACCCAGTACTTC
once TRBJ2-6 TRBV27 TRBD1 CASSFSMPHTRDSPYSGANVLTF TGTGCCAGCAGTTTCTCCATGCCCCACACTCGGGACAGCCCATACTCTGGGGCCAACGTCCTGACTTTC
- TRBJ2-1 TRBV25-1 TRBD2 CASSDLAGVNYNEQFF TGTGCCAGCAGTGACCTAGCGGGAGTAAACTACAATGAGCAGTTCTTC
- TRBJ2-1 TRBV9 TRBD2 CASSPHSGTSGLQGQFF TGTGCCAGCAGCCCACATTCCGGGACTAGCGGGCTGCAGGGGCAGTTCTTC
once TRBJ2-2 TRBV15 TRBD2 CATSRGPSGRRGTGELFF TGTGCCACCAGCAGAGGGCCTAGCGGGAGAAGGGGGACCGGGGAGCTGTTTTTT
- TRBJ2-1 TRBV5-4 TRBD2 CASSRGLAGEYNEQFF TGTGCCAGCAGCCGAGGACTAGCGGGGGAGTACAATGAGCAGTTCTTC
- TRBJ2-7 TRBV7-6 TRBD1 CASSLGTGNYEQYF TGTGCCAGCAGCTTAGGGACAGGGAACTACGAGCAGTACTTC
- TRBJ1-4 TRBV4-3 - CASSQLRGTNEKLFF TGCGCCAGCAGCCAACTTCGCGGGACTAATGAAAAACTGTTTTTT
few TRBJ2-3 TRBV15 TRBD1 CATRAGGFHTDTQYF TGTGCCACCAGGGCAGGGGGTTTTCACACAGATACGCAGTATTTT
- TRBJ2-1 TRBV7-3 TRBD2 CASSASGGASSYNEQFF TGTGCCAGCAGCGCCTCGGGGGGGGCGAGCTCCTACAATGAGCAGTTCTTC
- TRBJ2-5 TRBV5-1 - CASSLAGRETQYF TGCGCCAGCAGCTTGGCCGGGAGAGAGACCCAGTACTTC
- TRBJ2-7 TRBV30 TRBD1 CAWVPPGQGIYEQYF TGTGCCTGGGTTCCCCCGGGACAGGGGATCTACGAGCAGTACTTC
- TRBJ1-2 TRBV5-1 TRBD1 CASSPPGTGNGYTF TGCGCCAGCAGCCCTCCCGGGACAGGGAATGGCTACACCTTC
- TRBJ2-7 TRBV30 TRBD2 CAWTRTSGTYEQYF TGTGCCTGGACCAGGACTAGCGGGACCTACGAGCAGTACTTC
- TRBJ2-1 TRBV27 - CASSLLLGGERGQFF TGTGCCAGCAGTTTATTATTAGGAGGCGAACGGGGGCAGTTCTTC
- TRBJ1-5 TRBV19 TRBD1 CASSIDLRQGRTPQHF TGTGCCAGTAGTATAGATCTGAGACAGGGCCGTACGCCCCAGCATTTT
- TRBJ1-2 TRBV9 TRBD1 CASSPDRGTTNYGYTF TGTGCCAGCAGCCCGGACAGGGGGACGACTAACTATGGCTACACCTTC
- TRBJ2-7 TRBV20-1 TRBD1 CSADRAGLYF TGCAGCGCAGACAGGGCCGGCCTGTACTTC
- TRBJ2-1 TRBV28 TRBD1 CASSFAGTGMDNEQFF TGTGCCAGCAGTTTCGCCGGGACAGGGATGGACAATGAGCAGTTCTTC
few TRBJ1-5 TRBV7-9 - CSSSLALQGGNQPQHF TGTTCCAGCAGCTTAGCACTACAGGGAGGGAATCAGCCCCAGCATTTT
- TRBJ2-1 TRBV5-1 - CASSLTVEQFF TGCGCCAGCAGCTTGACGGTTGAGCAGTTCTTC
- TRBJ2-1 TRBV19 TRBD2 CASRTSGGQFF TGTGCCAGTAGGACTAGCGGGGGTCAGTTCTTC
- TRBJ1-3 TRBV2 TRBD1 CASSEANGQGGAGNTIYF TGTGCCAGCAGTGAAGCGAACGGACAGGGAGGCGCTGGAAACACCATATATTTT
once TRBJ1-5 TRBV7-3 TRBD1 CASSLDREQPQHF TGTGCCAGCAGCTTAGACAGGGAACAGCCCCAGCATTTT
- TRBJ1-5 TRBV5-4 - CASSPGGTQPQHF TGTGCCAGCAGCCCCGGAGGGACTCAGCCCCAGCATTTT
once TRBJ2-1 TRBV10-3 TRBD2 CAISGRGLYNEQFF TGTGCCATCAGCGGGAGGGGGTTGTACAATGAGCAGTTCTTC
- TRBJ2-3 TRBV9 - CASSVEAGASTDTQYF TGTGCCAGCAGCGTAGAGGCGGGGGCGAGCACAGATACGCAGTATTTT
- TRBJ2-1 TRBV6-6 TRBD2 CASSPTSGRNEQFF TGTGCCAGCAGTCCGACTAGCGGGAGGAATGAGCAGTTCTTC
- TRBJ1-5 TRBV28 - CASRVGGLDQPQHF TGTGCCAGCAGGGTGGGAGGGCTAGATCAGCCCCAGCATTTT
- TRBJ1-1 TRBV18 TRBD1 CASSPTGIPEAFF TGTGCCAGCTCTCCGACAGGGATCCCTGAAGCTTTCTTT
- TRBJ2-3 TRBV10-3 - CAISDRNQKAQQYF TGTGCCATCAGTGACAGGAACCAGAAAGCTCAGCAGTATTTT
- TRBJ2-7 TRBV6-6 TRBD1 CASSPFDRAEQYF TGTGCCAGCAGCCCCTTTGACAGGGCCGAGCAGTACTTC
- TRBJ1-1 TRBV15 TRBD1 CATSRGQGMNTEAFF TGTGCCACCAGCAGGGGACAGGGAATGAACACTGAAGCTTTCTTT
- TRBJ2-1 TRBV25-1 TRBD1 CASGDRVTYNEQFF TGTGCCAGCGGGGACAGGGTCACCTACAATGAGCAGTTCTTC
- TRBJ1-5 TRBV7-2 TRBD1 CASSLQGAGDQPQHF TGTGCCAGCAGCTTGCAGGGGGCAGGCGATCAGCCCCAGCATTTT
- TRBJ1-4 TRBV7-6 TRBD1 CASSLDRGNEKLFF TGTGCCAGCAGCTTAGACAGGGGGAATGAAAAACTGTTTTTT
- TRBJ2-2 TRBV29-1 TRBD1 CSVTGGVSLNTGELFF TGCAGCGTTACAGGGGGCGTCTCCCTAAACACCGGGGAGCTGTTTTTT
- TRBJ1-3 TRBV7-8 - CASSSKRVAGRNTIYF TGTGCCAGCAGCTCTAAGAGGGTTGCGGGGAGGAACACCATATATTTT
many TRBJ2-1 TRBV5-4 - CASSRGHYPREQFF TGTGCCAGCAGCCGAGGACATTACCCACGGGAGCAGTTCTTC
- TRBJ1-2 TRBV7-6 - CASSLLSNYGYTF TGTGCCAGCAGCCTACTGAGTAATTATGGCTACACCTTC
- TRBJ2-7 TRBV27 TRBD2 CASSLYAGVARREQYF TGTGCCAGCAGTTTATATGCGGGAGTGGCCAGAAGGGAGCAGTACTTC
- TRBJ2-7 TRBV13 TRBD2 CASSLVSGGRPSYEQYF TGTGCCAGCAGCTTAGTTAGCGGCGGGAGGCCATCCTACGAGCAGTACTTC
- TRBJ2-7 TRBV5-8 - CASSFRYEQYF TGTGCCAGCAGCTTCCGGTACGAGCAGTACTTC
- TRBJ2-1 TRBV5-4 - CASSSGSGSYNEQFF TGTGCCAGCAGTTCAGGGTCGGGCTCCTACAATGAGCAGTTCTTC